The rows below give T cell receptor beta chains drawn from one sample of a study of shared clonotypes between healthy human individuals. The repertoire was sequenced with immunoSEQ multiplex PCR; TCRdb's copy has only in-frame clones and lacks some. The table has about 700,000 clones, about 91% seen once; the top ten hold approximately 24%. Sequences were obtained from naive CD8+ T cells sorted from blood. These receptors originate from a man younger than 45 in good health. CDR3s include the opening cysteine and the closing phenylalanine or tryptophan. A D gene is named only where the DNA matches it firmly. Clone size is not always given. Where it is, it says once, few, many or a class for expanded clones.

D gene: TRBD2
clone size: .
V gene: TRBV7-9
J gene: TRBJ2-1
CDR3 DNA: TGTGCCAGCAGCTCGTGGACTAGCGGGAGTAGGAGGAATGAGCAGTTCTTC
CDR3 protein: CASSSWTSGSRRNEQFF

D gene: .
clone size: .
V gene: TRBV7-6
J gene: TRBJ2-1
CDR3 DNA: TGTGCCAGCAGCTCGTCGGGGCGTTTGGTTGAGCAGTTCTTC
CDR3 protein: CASSSSGRLVEQFF

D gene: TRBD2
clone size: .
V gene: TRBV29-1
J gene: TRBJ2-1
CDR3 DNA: TGCAGCGCCGAACTAGCGGGGGTAAACAATGAGCAGTTCTTC
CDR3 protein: CSAELAGVNNEQFF

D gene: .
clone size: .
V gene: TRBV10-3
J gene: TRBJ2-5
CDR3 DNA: TGTGCCATCAGTGCTGGGTGGGGGGAAGGCCAAGAGACCCAGTACTTC
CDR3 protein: CAISAGWGEGQETQYF

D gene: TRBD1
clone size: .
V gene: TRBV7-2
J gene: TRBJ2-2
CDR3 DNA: TGTGCCAGTATTACCCCAGGGGGCTTCGGGGAGCTGTTTTTT
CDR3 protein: CASITPGGFGELFF

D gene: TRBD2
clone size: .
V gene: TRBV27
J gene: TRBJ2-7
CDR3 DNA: TGTGCCAGCAGCGATAGCGGGATGGTCTACGAGCAGTACTTC
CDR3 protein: CASSDSGMVYEQYF

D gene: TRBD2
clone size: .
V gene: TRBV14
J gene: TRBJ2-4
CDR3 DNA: TGTGCCAGCAGCCAAGGGGAGGGCAGTATAATAGCCAAAAACATTCAGTACTTC
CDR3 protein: CASSQGEGSIIAKNIQYF

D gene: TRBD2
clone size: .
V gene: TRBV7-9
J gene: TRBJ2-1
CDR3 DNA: TGTGCCAGCAGCACATCGGCCCTAGCGGGAGAGCAGTTCTTC
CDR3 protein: CASSTSALAGEQFF

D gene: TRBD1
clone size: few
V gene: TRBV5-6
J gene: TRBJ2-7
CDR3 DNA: TGTGCCAGCAGCTTCAACGCAGGGGGATACGAGCAGTACTTC
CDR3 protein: CASSFNAGGYEQYF

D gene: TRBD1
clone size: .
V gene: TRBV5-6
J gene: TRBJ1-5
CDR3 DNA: TGTGCCAGCAGCTATAGGACAGGGCGCAATCAGCCCCAGCATTTT
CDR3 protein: CASSYRTGRNQPQHF

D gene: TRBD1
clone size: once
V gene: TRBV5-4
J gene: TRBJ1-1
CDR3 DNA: TGTGCCAGCAGTGTATCCGGACAGGTTCTGAACACTGAAGCTTTCTTT
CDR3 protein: CASSVSGQVLNTEAFF

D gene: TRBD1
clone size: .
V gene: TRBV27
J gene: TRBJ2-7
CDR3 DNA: TGTGCCAGCAGTTACCGGGACAGGGATGGAGATCACTACGAGCAGTACTTC
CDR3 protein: CASSYRDRDGDHYEQYF

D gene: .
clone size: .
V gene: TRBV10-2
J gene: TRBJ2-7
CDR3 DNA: TGCGCCAGCATAGGACTCGATCGCTCCTACGAGCAGTACTTC
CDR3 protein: CASIGLDRSYEQYF

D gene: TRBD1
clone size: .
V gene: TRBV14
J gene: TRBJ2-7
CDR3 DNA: TGTGCCAGCAGCCAATCCGATCCGGGACAGGGGGCATACGAGCAGTACTTC
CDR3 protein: CASSQSDPGQGAYEQYF

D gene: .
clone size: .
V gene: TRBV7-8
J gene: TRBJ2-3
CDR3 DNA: TGTGCCAGCAGCTTAGAAGGGGTCAGGGAGACTTACCAGCCTAGCACAGATACGCAGTATTTT
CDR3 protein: CASSLEGVRETYQPSTDTQYF

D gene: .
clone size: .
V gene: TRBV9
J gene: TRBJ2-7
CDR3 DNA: TGTGCCAGCAGCGTAGCGCACGGTTACGAGCAGTACTTC
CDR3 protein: CASSVAHGYEQYF